The 15 T cell receptor beta chains in this list originate from one sample, sequenced in a study of beta chain features in type 1 diabetes (dated by TCRdb to the late 2010s). The protocol used for the library was the immunoSEQ multiplex PCR assay. All of the isolated RNA was reverse transcribed with the High Capacity cDNA Reverse Transcription Kit, so expressed TCRB transcripts were sequenced. TCRdb mirrors the immuneACCESS table, restricted to in-frame sequences. Some clones are absent from its copies; in checked studies, under half trace to an unresolved V gene, and the reason for the others is unknown. The sample has about 360,000 clones on record, around 12% of them singletons. The ten biggest clones cover roughly 0.015% of the sample. The sequencing sample was made of naive CD4+ T cells from blood. Explained via the paper, the cell subset or site label denotes: true naive CD4+ T cells. These receptors all stem from a man aged 18-30 years in good health.

The CDR3 spells CASSAPSKRAMGTDTQYF. The CDR3 DNA reads TGTGCCAGCAGCGCCCCCTCCAAGCGGGCGATGGGAACAGATACGCAGTATTTT. The rearrangement uses TRBV9 and TRBJ2-3, with D tentatively TRBD2 (6 bases). The length of the CDR3 is 18 residues. Germline CDR1 and CDR2: SGDLS and YYNGEE. V gave up 3 bases and J gave up 3 bases, with 23 bases separating them.

The rearrangement uses TRBV10-3 and TRBJ2-1; D might be TRBD2 (5 bases). In germline, CDR1 is ENHRY, CDR2 SYGVKD. Trimming pared 3 bases from V and 4 bases from J, leaving 13 bases between. The CDR3 length is 15 residues. The CDR3 coding sequence is TGTGCCATCAGTGACGGACTCCAAAAATACAATGAGCAGTTCTTC. Its protein is CAISDGLQKYNEQFF.

This clone was seen a handful of times. The chain is built from TRBV4-1 and TRBJ2-5; 9 bases match TRBD2. There are 14 residues in the CDR3. Losses at the gene ends were 4 bases for V and 10 bases for J; bases not matched to a gene: 10. The germline CDR1 and CDR2 sequences are MGHRA and YSYEKL. The CDR3 spells CASSREASGVGQYF. The DNA of the CDR3 is TGCGCCAGCAGCCGGGAGGCTAGCGGGGTTGGCCAGTACTTC.

This sequence joins TRBV9 and TRBJ2-1, with 7 nucleotides matching TRBD2. Trimming took 0 bases from V and 3 from J; bases not matched to a gene: 3. Per germline, CDR1 SGDLS and CDR2 YYNGEE. CDR3 length: 15 residues. Here the CDR3 reads CASSVVGTNYNEQFF. The CDR3 coding sequence is TGTGCCAGCAGCGTAGTTGGGACTAACTACAATGAGCAGTTCTTC. Drawing the rest from reference TRBV9 and TRBJ2-1, the complete variable domain is DSGVTQTPKHLITATGQRVTLRCSPRSGDLSVYWYQQSLDQGLQFLIQYYNGEERAKGNILERFSAQQFPDLHSELNLSSLELGDSALYFCASSVVGTNYNEQFFGPGTRLTVL.

This chain uses TRBV9 with TRBJ2-3; TRBD2 is a possible D gene (5 bases). V was pared by 2 bases and J by 6 bases, with 13 bases between. CDR3 length equals 14 residues. CDR1 and CDR2 (germline): SGDLS, YYNGEE. DNA for the CDR3: TGTGCCAGCAGCGTCGAGGCACGGAGGGATACGCAGTATTTT. This gives the protein CASSVEARRDTQYF.

This clone was picked up a small number of times. The V call is TRBV30, the J call TRBJ2-5, with 9 bases lining up with TRBD1. The CDR3 consists of 14 residues. The V gene's germline CDR1 is GTSNPN and CDR2 SVGIG (reference sequence). V shed 2 bases and J 3 bases; nucleotides not matched to a gene: 4. The CDR3 DNA sequence: TGTGCCTGGAGTTTACAGGGGGCGAAAGAGACCCAGTACTTC. This translates into CAWSLQGAKETQYF.

The gene calls are TRBV7-2 and TRBJ1-2; TRBD1 agrees at 7 bases. The germline gives CDR1 SGHTA, CDR2 FQGNSA. CDR3 length: 15 residues. With V trimmed by 1 base and J by 7 bases, 9 bases remained unmatched. DNA of the CDR3: TGTGCCAGCAGCTTAGTTGGAGGGGGCGGAGGTGGCTACACCTTC. Protein: CASSLVGGGGGGYTF.

This clone turned up a few times. V is TRBV7-8 and J is TRBJ2-1; D is unclear. This CDR3 has 13 amino acids. CDR1 is SGHVS and CDR2 is FQNEAQ in the germline V gene. V was cut by 3 bases and J by 10 bases, with 13 bases left in between. The CDR3 region is CASSFRVPREQFF. The CDR3 nucleotides are TGTGCCAGCAGCTTCCGGGTCCCGAGGGAGCAGTTCTTC.

This clone was counted a single time. The chain combines TRBV9 with TRBJ2-6; 9 nucleotides align to TRBD1. This CDR3 is built from 15 residues. CDR1 SGDLS and CDR2 YYNGEE come from the germline V gene. The ends lost 2 bases at V and 12 bases at J; junction bases unmatched: 9. The CDR3 DNA is TGTGCCAGCAGCGTGGGACAGGGTTATTCTTCCGTCCTGACTTTC. This gives the protein CASSVGQGYSSVLTF.

This clone has more than one count but fewer than ten. The chain uses TRBV6-1 and TRBJ2-7, with 7 bases aligning to TRBD1. Unmatched junction bases numbered 6, after V lost 8 bases and J lost 2 bases. In germline, CDR1 is MNHNS, CDR2 SASEGT. The CDR3 spans 13 residues. The CDR3, as DNA: TGTGCCAGCCGGAAAACAGGGGCCTACGAGCAGTACTTC. Its protein product is CASRKTGAYEQYF.

The sample holds a few counts of this clone. The J gene is TRBJ1-1, the V gene TRBV30, with 7 bases aligning to TRBD1. The CDR3 is 13 amino acids. In germline, CDR1 is GTSNPN, CDR2 SVGIG (reference sequence). The V gene end was trimmed by 3 bases and the J gene end by 0 bases; junction bases not matched to a gene: 1. CDR3 coding DNA: TGTGCCTGGAGAGGGACAGTGAACACTGAAGCTTTCTTT. Translated, it gives CAWRGTVNTEAFF.

CDR3 sequence: CASSPFDPGLDTGELFF. In DNA, the CDR3 is TGTGCCAGCTCACCTTTCGACCCGGGACTAGACACCGGGGAGCTGTTTTTT. V usage is TRBV18 and J usage is TRBJ2-2, with 8 bases lining up with TRBD2. The CDR3 totals 17 residues. V shed 3 bases, J shed 3 bases, and the junction held 9 bases outside the gene matches. The germline gives CDR1 KGHSH, CDR2 LQKENI.

V is TRBV7-3 and J is TRBJ1-1, with 8 bases matching TRBD1. The J segment lost 7 bases and the V segment lost 4 bases, leaving 2 bases of the junction unmatched. This CDR3 contains 12 residues. Germline V gene lookup returns CDR1 SGHTA and CDR2 FQGTGA. The CDR3 region has the DNA TGTGCCAGCAGCTCGGACAGGGATGAAGCTTTCTTT. Amino acid sequence: CASSSDRDEAFF.

This rearrangement joins TRBV7-9 to TRBJ1-1; 10 bases fit TRBD1. V gave up 5 bases and J gave up 3 bases; unmatched junction bases: 6. The CDR3 is 15 residues long. The germline V gene has CDR1 SEHNR and CDR2 FQNEAQ (reference sequence). CDR3 DNA: TGTGCCAGCAGCCGTGGACAGGGGGGGGACACTGAAGCTTTCTTT. Protein: CASSRGQGGDTEAFF.

This clone was seen a few times. The chain recombines TRBV19 with TRBJ2-5; D is unclear. The CDR3 loop spans 15 amino acids. CDR1 is LNHDA, CDR2 SQIVND, per germline (reference sequence). V shed 2 bases and J shed 2 bases, with 12 bases lying between them. CDR3 nucleotide sequence: TGTGCCAGTAGTATAATGAGCGCGTCGCAAGAGACCCAGTACTTC. It codes for CASSIMSASQETQYF.